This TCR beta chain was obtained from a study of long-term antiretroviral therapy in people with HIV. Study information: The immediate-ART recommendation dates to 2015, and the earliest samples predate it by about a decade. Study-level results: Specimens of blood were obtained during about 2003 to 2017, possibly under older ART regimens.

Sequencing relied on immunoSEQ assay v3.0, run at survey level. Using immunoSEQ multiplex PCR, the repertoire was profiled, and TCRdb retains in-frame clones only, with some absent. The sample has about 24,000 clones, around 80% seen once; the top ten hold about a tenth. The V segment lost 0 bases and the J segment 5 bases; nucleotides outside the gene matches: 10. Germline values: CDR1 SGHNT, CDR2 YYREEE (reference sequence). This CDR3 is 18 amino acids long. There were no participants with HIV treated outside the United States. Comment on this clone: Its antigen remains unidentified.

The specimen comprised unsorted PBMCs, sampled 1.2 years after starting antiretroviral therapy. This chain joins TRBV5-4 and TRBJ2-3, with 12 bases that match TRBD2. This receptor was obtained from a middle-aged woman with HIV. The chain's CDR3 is CASSLGRLAGGRGDTQYF. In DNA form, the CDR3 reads TGTGCCAGCAGCTTGGGAAGGCTAGCGGGGGGGCGGGGAGATACGCAGTATTTT. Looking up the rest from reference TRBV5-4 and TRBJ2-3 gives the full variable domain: ETGVTQSPTHLIKTRGQQVTLRCSSQSGHNTVSWYQQALGQGPQFIFQYYREEENGRGNFPPRFSGLQFPNYSSELNVNALELDDSALYLCASSLGRLAGGRGDTQYFGPGTRLTVL.